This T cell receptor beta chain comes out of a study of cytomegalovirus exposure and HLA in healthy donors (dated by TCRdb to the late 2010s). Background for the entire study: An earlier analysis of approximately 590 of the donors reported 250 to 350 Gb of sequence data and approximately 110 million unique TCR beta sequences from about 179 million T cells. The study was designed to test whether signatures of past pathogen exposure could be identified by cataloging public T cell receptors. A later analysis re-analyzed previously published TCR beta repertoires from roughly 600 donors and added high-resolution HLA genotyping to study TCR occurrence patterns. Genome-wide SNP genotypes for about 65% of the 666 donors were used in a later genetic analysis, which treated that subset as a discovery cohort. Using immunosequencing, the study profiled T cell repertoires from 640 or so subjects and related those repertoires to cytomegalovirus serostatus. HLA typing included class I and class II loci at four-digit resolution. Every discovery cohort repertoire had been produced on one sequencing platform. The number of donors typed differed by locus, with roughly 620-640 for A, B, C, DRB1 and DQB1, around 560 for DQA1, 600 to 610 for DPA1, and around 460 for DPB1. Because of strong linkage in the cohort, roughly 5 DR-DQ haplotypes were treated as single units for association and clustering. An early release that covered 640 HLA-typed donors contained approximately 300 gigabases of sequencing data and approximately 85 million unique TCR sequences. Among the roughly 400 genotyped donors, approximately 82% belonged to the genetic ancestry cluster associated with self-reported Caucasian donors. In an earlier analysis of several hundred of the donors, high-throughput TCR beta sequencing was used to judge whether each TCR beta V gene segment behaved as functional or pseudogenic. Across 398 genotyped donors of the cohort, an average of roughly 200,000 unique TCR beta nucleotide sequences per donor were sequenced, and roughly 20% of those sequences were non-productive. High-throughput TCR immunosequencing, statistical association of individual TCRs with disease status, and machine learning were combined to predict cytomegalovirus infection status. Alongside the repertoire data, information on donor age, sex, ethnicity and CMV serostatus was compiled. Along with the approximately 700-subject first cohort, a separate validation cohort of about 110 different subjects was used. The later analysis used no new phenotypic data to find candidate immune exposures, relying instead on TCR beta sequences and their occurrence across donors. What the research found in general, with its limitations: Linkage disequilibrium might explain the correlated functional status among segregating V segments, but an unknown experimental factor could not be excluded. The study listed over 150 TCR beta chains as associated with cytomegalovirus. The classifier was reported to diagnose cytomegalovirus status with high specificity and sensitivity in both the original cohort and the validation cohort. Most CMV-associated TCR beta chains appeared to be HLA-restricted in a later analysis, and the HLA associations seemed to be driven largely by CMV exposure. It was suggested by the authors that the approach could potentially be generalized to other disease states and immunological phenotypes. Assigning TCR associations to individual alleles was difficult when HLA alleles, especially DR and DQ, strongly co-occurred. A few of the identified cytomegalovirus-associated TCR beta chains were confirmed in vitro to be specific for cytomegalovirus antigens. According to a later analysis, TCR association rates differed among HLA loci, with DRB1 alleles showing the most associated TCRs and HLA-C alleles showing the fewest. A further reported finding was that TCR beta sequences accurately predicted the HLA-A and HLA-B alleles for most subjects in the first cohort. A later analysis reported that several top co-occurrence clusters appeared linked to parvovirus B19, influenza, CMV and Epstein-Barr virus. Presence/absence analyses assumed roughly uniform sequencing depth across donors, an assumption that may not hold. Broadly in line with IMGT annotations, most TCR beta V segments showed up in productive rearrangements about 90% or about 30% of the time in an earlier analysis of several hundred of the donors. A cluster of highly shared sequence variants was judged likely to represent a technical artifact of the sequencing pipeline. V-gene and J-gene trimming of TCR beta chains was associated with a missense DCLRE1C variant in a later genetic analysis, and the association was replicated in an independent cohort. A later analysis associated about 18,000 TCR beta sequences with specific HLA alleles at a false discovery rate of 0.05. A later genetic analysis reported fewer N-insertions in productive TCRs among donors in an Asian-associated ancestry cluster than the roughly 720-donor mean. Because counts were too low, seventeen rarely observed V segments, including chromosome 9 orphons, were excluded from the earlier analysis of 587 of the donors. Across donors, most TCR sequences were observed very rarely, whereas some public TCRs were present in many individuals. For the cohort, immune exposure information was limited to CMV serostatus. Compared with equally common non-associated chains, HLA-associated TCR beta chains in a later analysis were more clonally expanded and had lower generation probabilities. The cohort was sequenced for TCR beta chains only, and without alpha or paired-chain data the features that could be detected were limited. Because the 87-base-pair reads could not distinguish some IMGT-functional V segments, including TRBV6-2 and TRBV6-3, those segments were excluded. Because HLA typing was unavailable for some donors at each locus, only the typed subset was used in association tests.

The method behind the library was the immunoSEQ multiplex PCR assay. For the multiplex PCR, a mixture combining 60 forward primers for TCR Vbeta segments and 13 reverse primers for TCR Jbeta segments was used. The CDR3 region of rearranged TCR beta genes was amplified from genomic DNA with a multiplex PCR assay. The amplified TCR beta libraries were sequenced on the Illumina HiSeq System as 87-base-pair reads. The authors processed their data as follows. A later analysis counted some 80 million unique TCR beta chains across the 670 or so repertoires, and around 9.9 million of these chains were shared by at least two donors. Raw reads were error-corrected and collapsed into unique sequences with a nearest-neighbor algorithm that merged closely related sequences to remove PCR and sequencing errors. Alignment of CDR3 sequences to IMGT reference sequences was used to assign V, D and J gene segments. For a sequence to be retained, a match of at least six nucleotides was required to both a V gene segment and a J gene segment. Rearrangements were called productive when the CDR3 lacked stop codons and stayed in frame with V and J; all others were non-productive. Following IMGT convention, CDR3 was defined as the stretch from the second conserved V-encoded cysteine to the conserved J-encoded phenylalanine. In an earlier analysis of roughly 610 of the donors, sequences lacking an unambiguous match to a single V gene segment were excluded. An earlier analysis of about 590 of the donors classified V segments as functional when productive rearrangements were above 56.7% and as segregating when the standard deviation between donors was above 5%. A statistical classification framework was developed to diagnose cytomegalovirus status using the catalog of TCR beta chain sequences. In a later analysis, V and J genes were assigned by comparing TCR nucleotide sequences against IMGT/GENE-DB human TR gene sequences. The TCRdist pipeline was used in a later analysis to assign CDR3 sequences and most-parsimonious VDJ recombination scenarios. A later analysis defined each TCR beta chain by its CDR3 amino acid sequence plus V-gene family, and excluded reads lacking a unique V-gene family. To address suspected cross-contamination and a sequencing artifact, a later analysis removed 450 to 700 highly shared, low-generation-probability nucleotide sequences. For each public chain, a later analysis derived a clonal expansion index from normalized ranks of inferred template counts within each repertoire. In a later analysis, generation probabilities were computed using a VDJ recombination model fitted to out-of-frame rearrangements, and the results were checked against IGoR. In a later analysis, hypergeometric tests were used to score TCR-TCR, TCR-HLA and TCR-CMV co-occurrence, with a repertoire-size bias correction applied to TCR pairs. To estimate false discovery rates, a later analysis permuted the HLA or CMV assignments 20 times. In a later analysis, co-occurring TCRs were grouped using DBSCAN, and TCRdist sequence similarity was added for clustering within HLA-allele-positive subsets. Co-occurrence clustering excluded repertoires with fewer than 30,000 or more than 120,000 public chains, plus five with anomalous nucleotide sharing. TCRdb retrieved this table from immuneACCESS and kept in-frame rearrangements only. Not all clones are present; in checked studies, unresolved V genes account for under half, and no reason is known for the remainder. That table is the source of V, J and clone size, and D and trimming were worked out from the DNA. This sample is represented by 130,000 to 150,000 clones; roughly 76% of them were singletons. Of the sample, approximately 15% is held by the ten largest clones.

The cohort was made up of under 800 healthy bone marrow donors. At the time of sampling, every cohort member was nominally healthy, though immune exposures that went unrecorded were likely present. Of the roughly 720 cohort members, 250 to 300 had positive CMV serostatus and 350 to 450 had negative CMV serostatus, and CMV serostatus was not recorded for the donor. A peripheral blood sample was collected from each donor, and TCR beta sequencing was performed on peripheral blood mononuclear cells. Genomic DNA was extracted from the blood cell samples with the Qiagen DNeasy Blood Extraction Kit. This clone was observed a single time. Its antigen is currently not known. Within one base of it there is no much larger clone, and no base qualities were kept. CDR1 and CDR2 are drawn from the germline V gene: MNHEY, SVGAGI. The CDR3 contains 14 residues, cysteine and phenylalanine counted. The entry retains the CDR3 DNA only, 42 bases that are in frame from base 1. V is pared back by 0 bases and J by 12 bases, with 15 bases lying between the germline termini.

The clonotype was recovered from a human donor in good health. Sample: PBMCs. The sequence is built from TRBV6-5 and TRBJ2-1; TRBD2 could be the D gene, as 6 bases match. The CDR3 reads CASSYSGGNGGQFF. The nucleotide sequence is TGTGCCAGCAGTTACTCGGGCGGTAACGGGGGGCAGTTCTTC.